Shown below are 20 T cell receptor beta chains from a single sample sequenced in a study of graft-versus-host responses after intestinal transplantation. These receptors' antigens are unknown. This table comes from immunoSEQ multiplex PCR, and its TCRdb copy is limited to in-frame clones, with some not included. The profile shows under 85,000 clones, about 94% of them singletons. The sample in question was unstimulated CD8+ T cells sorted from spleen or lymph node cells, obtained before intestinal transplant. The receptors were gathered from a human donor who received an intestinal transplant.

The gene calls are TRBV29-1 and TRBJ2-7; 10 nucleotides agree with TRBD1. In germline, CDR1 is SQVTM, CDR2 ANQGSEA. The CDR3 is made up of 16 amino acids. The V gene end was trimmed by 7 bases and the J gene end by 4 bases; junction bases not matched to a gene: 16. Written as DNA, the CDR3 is TGCAGCGCTTCACCTACGACCGGGACAGGGGTGTACGAGCAGTACTTC. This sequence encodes CSASPTTGTGVYEQYF.

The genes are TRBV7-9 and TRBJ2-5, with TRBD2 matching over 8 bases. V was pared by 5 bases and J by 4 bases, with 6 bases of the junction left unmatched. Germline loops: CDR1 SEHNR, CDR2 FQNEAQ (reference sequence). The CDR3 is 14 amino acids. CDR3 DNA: TGTGCCAGCAGCCCCCGGGAGGGACGAGAGACCCAGTACTTC. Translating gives CASSPREGRETQYF.

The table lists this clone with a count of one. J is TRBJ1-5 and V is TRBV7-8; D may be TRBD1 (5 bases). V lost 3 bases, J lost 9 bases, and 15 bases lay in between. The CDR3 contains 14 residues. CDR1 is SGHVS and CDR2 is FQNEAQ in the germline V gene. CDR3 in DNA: TGTGCCAGCAGCTTTGGGGCCTGGGGTCTGCCCCAGCATTTT. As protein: CASSFGAWGLPQHF.

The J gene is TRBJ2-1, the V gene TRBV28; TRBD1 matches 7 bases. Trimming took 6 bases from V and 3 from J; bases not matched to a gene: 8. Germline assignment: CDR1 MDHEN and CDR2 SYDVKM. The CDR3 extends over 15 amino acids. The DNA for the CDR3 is TGTGCCAGCAGCGGCCCGGGACAGCACTACAATGAGCAGTTCTTC. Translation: CASSGPGQHYNEQFF.

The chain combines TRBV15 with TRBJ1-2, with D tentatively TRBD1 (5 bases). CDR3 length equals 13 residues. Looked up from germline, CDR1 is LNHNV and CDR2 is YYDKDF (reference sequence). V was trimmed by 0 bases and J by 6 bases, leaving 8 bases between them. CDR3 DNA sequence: TGTGCCACCAGCAGAGAGGGGGGGGATGGCTACACCTTC. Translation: CATSREGGDGYTF. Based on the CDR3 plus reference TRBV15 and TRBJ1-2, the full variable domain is DAMVIQNPRYQVTQFGKPVTLSCSQTLNHNVMYWYQQKSSQAPKLLFHYYDKDFNNEADTPDNFQSRRPNTSFCFLDIRSPGLGDTAMYLCATSREGGDGYTFGSGTRLTVV.

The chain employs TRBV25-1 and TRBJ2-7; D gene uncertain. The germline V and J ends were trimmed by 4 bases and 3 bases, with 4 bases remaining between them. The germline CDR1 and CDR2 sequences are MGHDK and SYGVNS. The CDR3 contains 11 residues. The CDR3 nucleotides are TGTGCCAGCAGTGGACACTACGAGCAGTACTTC. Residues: CASSGHYEQYF.

CDR3 sequence (DNA): TGTGCCAGTAGTACACCGCTCAACAAAGTAAACACTGAAGCTTTCTTT. As protein: CASSTPLNKVNTEAFF. This sequence joins TRBV19 and TRBJ1-1; D gene uncertain. V gave up 4 bases and J gave up 2 bases, with 17 bases separating them. Germline V CDR1 and CDR2: LNHDA, SQIVND (reference sequence). CDR3 length: 16 residues.

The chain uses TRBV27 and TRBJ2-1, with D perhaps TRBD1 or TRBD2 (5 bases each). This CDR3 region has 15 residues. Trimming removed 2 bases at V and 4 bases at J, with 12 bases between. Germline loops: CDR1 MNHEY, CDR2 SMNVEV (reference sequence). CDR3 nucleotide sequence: TGTGCCAGCAGTTTAGGGGCCGGGACGTACAATGAGCAGTTCTTC. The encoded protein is CASSLGAGTYNEQFF.

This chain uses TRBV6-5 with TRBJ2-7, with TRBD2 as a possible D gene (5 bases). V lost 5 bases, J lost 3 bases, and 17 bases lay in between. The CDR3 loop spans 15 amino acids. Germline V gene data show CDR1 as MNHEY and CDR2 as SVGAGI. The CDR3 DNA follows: TGTGCCAGCAGTCCGGGAATTCGGCCTCTCTACGAGCAGTACTTC. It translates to CASSPGIRPLYEQYF.

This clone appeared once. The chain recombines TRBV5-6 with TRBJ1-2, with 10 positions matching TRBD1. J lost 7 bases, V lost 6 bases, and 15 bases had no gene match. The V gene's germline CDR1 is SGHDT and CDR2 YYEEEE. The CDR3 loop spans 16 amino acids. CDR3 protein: CASTQGTGVSGGGYTF. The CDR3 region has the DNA TGTGCCAGCACCCAGGGGACAGGGGTCTCAGGAGGTGGCTACACCTTC.

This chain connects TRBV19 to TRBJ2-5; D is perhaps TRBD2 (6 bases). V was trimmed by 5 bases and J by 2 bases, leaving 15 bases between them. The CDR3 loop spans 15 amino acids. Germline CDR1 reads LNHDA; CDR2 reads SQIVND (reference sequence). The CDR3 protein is CASSRLDREQETQYF. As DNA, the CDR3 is TGTGCCAGTAGTCGCCTCGACCGGGAGCAAGAGACCCAGTACTTC. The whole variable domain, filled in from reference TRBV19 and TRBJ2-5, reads DGGITQSPKYLFRKEGQNVTLSCEQNLNHDAMYWYRQDPGQGLRLIYYSQIVNDFQKGDIAEGYSVSREKKESFPLTVTSAQKNPTAFYLCASSRLDREQETQYFGPGTRLLVL.

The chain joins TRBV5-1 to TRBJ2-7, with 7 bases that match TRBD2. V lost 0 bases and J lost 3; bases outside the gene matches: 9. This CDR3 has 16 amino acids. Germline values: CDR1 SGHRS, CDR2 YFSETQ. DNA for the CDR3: TGCGCCAGCAGCTTGGACGGGTCTAGCGGTCTCTACGAGCAGTACTTC. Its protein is CASSLDGSSGLYEQYF.

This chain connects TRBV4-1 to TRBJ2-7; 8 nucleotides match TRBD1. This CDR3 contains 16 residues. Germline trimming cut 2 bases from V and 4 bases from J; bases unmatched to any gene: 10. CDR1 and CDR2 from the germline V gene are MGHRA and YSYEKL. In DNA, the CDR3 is TGCGCCAGCAGCCAAATAGGACAGGGACCTACTTACGAGCAGTACTTC. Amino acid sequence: CASSQIGQGPTYEQYF.

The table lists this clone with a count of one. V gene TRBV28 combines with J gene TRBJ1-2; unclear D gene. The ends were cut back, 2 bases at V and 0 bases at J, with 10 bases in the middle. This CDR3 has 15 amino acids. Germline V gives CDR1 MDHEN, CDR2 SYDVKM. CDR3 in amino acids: CASSLMGSPNYGYTF. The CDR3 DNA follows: TGTGCCAGCAGTTTAATGGGCAGCCCTAACTATGGCTACACCTTC.

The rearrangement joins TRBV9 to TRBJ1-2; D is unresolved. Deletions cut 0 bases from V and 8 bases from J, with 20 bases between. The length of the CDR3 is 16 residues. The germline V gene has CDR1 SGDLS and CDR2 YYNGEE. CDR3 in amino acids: CASSVAHNDPPIGYTF. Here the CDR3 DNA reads TGTGCCAGCAGCGTAGCGCATAACGACCCACCGATAGGCTACACCTTC.

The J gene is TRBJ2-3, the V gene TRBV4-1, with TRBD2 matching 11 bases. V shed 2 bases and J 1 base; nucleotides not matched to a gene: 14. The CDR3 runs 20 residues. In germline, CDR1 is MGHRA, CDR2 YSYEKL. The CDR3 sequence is CASSQSRLAGGKRGTDTQYF. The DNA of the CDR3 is TGCGCCAGCAGCCAAAGTCGCTTAGCGGGAGGGAAGAGGGGCACAGATACGCAGTATTTT.

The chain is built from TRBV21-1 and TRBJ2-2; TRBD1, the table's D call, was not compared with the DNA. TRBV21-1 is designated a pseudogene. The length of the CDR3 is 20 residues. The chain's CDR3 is CASSKGTGERREPNTGELFF. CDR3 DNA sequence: TGTGCCAGCAGCAAAGGTACAGGGGAGCGGCGGGAACCGAACACCGGGGAGCTGTTTTTT.

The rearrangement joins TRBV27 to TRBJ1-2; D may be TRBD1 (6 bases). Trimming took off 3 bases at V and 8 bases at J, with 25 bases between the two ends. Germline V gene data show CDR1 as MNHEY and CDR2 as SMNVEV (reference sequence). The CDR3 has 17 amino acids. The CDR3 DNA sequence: TGTGCCAGCAGTTTGGCCCCGGGACACCTCAGGGGTGGGGGCTACACCTTC. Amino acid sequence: CASSLAPGHLRGGGYTF.

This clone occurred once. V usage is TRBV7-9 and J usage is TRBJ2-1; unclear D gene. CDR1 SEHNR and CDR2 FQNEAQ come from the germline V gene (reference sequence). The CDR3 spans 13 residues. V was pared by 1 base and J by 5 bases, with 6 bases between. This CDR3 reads CASSLVTNNEQFF. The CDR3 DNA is TGTGCCAGCAGCTTAGTGACGAACAATGAGCAGTTCTTC.

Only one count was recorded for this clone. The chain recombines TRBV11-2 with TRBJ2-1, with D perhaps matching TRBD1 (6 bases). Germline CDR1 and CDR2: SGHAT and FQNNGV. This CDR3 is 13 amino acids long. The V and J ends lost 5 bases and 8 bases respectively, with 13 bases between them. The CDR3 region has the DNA TGTGCCAGCAGCCCCAGGGGTGGCCATGAGCAGTTCTTC. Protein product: CASSPRGGHEQFF. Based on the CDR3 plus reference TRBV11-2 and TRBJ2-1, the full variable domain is EAGVAQSPRYKIIEKRQSVAFWCNPISGHATLYWYQQILGQGPKLLIQFQNNGVVDDSQLPKDRFSAERLKGVDSTLKIQPAKLEDSAVYLCASSPRGGHEQFFGPGTRLTVL.